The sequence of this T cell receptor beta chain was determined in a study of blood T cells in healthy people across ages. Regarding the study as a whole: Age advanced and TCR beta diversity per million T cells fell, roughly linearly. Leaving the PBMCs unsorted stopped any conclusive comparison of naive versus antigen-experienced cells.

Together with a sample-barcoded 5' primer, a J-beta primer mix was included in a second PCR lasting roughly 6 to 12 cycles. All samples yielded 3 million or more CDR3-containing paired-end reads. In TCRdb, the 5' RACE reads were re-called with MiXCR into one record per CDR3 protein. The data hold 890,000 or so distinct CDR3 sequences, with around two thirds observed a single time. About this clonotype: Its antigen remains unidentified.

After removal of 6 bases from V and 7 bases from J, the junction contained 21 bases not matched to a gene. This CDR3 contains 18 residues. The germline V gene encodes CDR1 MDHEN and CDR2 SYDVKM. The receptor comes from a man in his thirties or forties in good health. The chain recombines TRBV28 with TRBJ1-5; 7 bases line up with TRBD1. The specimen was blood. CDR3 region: CASSPGQEGSGVQQPQHF. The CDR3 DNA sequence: TGTGCCAGCAGCCCAGGACAGGAGGGTTCAGGGGTCCAGCAGCCCCAGCATTTT. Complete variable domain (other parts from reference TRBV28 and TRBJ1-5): DVKVTQSSRYLVKRTGEKVFLECVQDMDHENMFWYRQDPGLGLRLIYFSYDVKMKEKGDIPEGYSVSREKKERFSLILESASTNQTSMYLCASSPGQEGSGVQQPQHFGDGTRLSIL.